Here is one T cell receptor (beta chain) with its context. The sample comes from a study of blood T cell repertoires in COVID-19. Study-level information: Donors in the United States, Italy and Spain gave samples during acute or convalescent COVID-19. Sources were T cells, B-cell-depleted T cells, or PBMCs; the material itself was cDNA or gDNA.

V lost 6 bases to trimming and J lost 3 bases; unmatched junction nucleotides: 5. Germline V gives CDR1 SQVTM, CDR2 ANQGSEA. The CDR3 totals 13 residues. How the authors handled the data: Reference gene primers were amplified, and this amplification served to estimate nucleated cell counts. The method was immunoSEQ multiplex PCR; TCRdb's version includes in-frame clones alone and lacks a portion of them. That table furnishes V, J and clone size, whereas the DNA furnished D and trimming. The repertoire holds tens of thousands of clones, with roughly 80% as singletons. This receptor was identified in a man aged 45-65 years with acute or convalescent COVID-19. The source material was peripheral blood. The rearrangement links TRBV29-1 to TRBJ2-7; 10 bases map to TRBD2. The CDR3 region is CSVTSGTGYEQYF. DNA for the CDR3: TGCAGCGTAACTAGCGGGACAGGCTACGAGCAGTACTTC.